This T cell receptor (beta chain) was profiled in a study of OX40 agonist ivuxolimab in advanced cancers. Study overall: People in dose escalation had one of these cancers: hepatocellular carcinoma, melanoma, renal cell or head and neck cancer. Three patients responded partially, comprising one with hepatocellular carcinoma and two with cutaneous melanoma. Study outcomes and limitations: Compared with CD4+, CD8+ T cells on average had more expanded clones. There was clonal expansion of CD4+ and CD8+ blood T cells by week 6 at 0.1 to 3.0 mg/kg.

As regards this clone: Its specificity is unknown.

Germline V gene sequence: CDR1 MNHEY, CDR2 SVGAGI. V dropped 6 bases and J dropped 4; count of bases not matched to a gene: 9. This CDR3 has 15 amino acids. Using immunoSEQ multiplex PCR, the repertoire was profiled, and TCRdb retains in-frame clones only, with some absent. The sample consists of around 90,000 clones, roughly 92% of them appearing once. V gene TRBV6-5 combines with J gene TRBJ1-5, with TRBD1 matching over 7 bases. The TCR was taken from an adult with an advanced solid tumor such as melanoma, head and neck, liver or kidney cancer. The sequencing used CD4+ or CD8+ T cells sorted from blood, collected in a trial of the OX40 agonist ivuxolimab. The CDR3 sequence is CASSLLGQPNQPQHF. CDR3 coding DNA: TGTGCCAGCAGCCTCTTGGGACAGCCTAATCAGCCCCAGCATTTT.